The sequence of this T cell receptor beta chain was determined in a study of blood T cells in healthy people across ages. Study-wide points: Not knowing donor CMV status may have confounded expanded clonotype changes.

It was with a sample-barcoded 5' primer and a J-beta primer mix that a second PCR of roughly 7 to 12 cycles was run. TCRdb ran MiXCR on the 5' RACE reads and lists one entry per CDR3 protein. Of approximately 1.5 million distinct CDR3 sequences in the sample, approximately 39% were seen once. Comments on this clonotype: The antigen remains unidentified.

The authors drew ten milliliters of peripheral blood from each donor. A minimum of 7 million PBMCs was isolated per sample. This clonotype was obtained from a woman aged 18 to 35 in good health. Sequenced: blood.

The CDR3 DNA follows: TGTGCCAGCAGCCCCTTAAGCGGGGGCCCTTACAATGAGCAGTTCTTC. This sequence encodes CASSPLSGGPYNEQFF. This chain uses TRBV5-4 with TRBJ2-1, with 8 nucleotides matching TRBD2. The CDR3 is made up of 16 amino acids. Germline CDR1 and CDR2: SGHNT and YYREEE (reference sequence). Trimming at V came to 4 bases and at J to 4 bases, leaving 10 bases not matched to a gene.